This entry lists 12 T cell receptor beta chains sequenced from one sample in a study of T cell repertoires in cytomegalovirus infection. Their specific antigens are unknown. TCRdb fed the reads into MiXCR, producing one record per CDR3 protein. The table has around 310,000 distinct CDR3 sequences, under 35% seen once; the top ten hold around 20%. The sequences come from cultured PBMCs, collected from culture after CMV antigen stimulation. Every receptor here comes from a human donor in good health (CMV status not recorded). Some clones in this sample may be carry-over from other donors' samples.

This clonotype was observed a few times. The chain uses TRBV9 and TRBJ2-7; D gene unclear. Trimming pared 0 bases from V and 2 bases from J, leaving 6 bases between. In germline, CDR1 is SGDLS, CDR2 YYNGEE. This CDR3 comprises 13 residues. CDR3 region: CASSVGEAYEQYF. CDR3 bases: TGTGCCAGCAGCGTAGGTGAAGCCTACGAGCAGTACTTC.

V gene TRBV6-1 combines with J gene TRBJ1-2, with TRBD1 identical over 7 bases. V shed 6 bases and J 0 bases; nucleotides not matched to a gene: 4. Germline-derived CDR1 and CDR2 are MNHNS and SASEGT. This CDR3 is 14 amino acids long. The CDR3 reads CASRPGTANYGYTF. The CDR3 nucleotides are TGTGCCAGCAGACCCGGGACAGCTAACTATGGCTACACCTTC.

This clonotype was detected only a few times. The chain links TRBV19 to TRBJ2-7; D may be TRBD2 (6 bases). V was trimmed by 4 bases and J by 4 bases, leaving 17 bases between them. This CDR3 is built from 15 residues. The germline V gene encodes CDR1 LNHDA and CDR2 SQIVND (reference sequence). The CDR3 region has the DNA TGTGCCAGTAGTACCCTCTGGGGGGACCAATACGAGCAGTACTTC. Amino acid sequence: CASSTLWGDQYEQYF.

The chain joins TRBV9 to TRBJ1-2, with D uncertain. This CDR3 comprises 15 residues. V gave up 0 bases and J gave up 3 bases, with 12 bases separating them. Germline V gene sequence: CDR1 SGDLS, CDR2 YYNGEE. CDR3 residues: CASSVVREPDYGYTF. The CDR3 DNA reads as TGTGCCAGCAGCGTAGTGAGGGAGCCCGACTATGGCTACACCTTC.

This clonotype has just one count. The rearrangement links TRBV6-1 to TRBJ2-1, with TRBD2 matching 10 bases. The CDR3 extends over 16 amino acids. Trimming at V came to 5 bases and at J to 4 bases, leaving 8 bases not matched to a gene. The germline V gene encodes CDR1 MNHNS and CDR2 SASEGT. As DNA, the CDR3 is TGTGCCAGCAGTTACCGCAGGACTAGCGGTTACAATGAGCAGTTCTTC. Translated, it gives CASSYRRTSGYNEQFF.

In DNA, the CDR3 is TGTGCCAGCAGTGAATGGCCAGACGAGCAGTACTTC. It translates to CASSEWPDEQYF. The chain has TRBV25-1 and TRBJ2-7; D remains ambiguous. V lost 1 base to trimming and J lost 5 bases, with 6 bases between them. The CDR3 runs 12 residues. Germline loops: CDR1 MGHDK, CDR2 SYGVNS.

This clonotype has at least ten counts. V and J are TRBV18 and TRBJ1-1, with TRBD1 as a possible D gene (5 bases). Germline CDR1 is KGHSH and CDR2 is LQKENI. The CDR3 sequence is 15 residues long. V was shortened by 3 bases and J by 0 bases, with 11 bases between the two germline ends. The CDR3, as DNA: TGTGCCAGCTCACCCCCGACAGTTCTGAACACTGAAGCTTTCTTT. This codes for CASSPPTVLNTEAFF.

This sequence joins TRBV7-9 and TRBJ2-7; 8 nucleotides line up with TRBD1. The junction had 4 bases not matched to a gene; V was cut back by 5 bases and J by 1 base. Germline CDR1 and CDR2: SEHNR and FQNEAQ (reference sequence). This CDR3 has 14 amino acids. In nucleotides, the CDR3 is TGTGCCAGCAGCGACCGGGACAGGTCCTACGAGCAGTACTTC. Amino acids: CASSDRDRSYEQYF.

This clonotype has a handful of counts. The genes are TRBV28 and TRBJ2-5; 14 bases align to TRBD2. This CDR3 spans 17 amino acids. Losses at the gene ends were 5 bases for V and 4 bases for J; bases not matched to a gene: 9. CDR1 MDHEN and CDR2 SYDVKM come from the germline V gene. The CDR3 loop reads CASSPARLAGGGETQYF. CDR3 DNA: TGTGCCAGCAGTCCCGCCCGACTAGCGGGGGGGGGAGAGACCCAGTACTTC.

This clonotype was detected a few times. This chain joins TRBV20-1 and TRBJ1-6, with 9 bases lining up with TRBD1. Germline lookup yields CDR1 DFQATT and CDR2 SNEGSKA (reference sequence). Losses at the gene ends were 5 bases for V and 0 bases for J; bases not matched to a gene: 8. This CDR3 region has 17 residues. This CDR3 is CSAPDRGENSYNSPLHF. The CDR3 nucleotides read TGCAGTGCTCCGGACAGGGGAGAAAACTCCTATAATTCACCCCTCCACTTT.

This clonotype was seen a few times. The CDR3 loop reads CASSDQGARNTIYF. The CDR3 DNA is TGTGCCAGCAGTGACCAGGGGGCGCGGAACACCATATATTTT. V usage is TRBV2 and J usage is TRBJ1-3, with 8 nucleotides matching TRBD1. Germline CDR1 and CDR2: SNHLY and FYNNEI. The CDR3 loop spans 14 amino acids. V lost 3 bases to trimming and J lost 7 bases; unmatched junction nucleotides: 5.

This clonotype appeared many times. The CDR3 loop is CASSRDPGPPFYSNQPQHF. DNA for the CDR3: TGTGCCAGCAGCCGAGACCCAGGACCCCCGTTCTATAGCAATCAGCCCCAGCATTTT. V usage is TRBV7-6 and J usage is TRBJ1-5, with D unresolved. V was trimmed by 5 bases and J by 0 bases, leaving 23 bases between them. The CDR3 covers 19 residues. Per the germline V gene, CDR1 is SGHVS and CDR2 is FNYEAQ.